This TCR beta chain was recovered during a study of blood T cell repertoires in COVID-19. CDR1 and CDR2 (germline): DFQATT, SNEGSKA (reference sequence). There are 17 residues in the CDR3. Losses at the gene ends were 3 bases for V and 0 bases for J; bases not matched to a gene: 9. The age range of participants was 18 to 89 years, with residence in under 25 US areas. Donors of Cohort 3 who recovered were those that had two negative PCRs, clearance, or symptom resolution. The data were produced by immunoSEQ multiplex PCR, yet TCRdb's version contains in-frame clones alone and is incomplete. Of 250,000 or so clones listed, 86% are singletons.

The sample was PBMCs or T cells enriched from blood (not recorded which). This TCR was recovered from a woman in her forties or fifties who had recovered from COVID-19. The chain combines TRBV20-1 with TRBJ2-1, with 9 nucleotides matching TRBD2. The DNA for the CDR3 is TGCAGTGCTAGTTTACTAGCGGGTACCAGCTCCTACAATGAGCAGTTCTTC. Translating gives CSASLLAGTSSYNEQFF.